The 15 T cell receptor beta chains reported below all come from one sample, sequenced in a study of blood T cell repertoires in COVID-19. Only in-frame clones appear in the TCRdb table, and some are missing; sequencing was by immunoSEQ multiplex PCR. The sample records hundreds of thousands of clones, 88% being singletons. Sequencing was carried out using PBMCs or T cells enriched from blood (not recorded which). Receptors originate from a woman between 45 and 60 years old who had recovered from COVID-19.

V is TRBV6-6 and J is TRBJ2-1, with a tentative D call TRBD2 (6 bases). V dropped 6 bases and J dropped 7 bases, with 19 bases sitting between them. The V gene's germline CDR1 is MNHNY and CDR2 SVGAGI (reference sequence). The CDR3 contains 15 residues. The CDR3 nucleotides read TGTGCCAGCAGCCGCGTAACCGGGGGAGTGAATGAGCAGTTCTTC. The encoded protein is CASSRVTGGVNEQFF.

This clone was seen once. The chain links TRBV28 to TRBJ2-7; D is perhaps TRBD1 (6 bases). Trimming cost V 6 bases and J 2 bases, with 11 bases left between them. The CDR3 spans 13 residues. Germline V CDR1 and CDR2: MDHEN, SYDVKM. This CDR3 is CASRRTVPYEQYF. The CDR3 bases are TGTGCCAGCAGGAGGACAGTCCCCTACGAGCAGTACTTC.

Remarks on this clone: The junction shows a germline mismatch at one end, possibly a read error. The CDR3 DNA reads as TGTGCCAGCGGCCAAACTAGCGGGAGTAGGGAGCAGTACTTC. Amino acid sequence: CASGQTSGSREQYF. The chain uses TRBV4-2 and TRBJ2-7; 11 bases map to TRBD2. This CDR3 has 14 residues. Germline CDR1 reads LGHNA; CDR2 reads YNFKEQ.

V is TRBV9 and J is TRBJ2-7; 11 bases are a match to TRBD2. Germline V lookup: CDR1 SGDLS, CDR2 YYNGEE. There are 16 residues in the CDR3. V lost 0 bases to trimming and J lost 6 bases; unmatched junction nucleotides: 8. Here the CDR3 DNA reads TGTGCCAGCAGCGTAGCTAAGGTAGCGGGAGGGGGCGAGCAGTACTTC. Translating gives CASSVAKVAGGGEQYF.

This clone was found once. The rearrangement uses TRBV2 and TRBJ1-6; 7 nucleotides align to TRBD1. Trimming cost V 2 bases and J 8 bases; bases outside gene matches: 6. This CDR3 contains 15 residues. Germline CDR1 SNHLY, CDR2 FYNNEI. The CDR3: CASSERDSSYSPLHF. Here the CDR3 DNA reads TGTGCCAGCAGTGAAAGGGACAGCTCCTATTCACCCCTCCACTTT.

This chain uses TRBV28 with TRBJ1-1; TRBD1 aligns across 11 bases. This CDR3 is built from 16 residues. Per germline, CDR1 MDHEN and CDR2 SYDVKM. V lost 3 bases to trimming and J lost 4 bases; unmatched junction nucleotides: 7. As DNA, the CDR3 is TGTGCCAGCAGTTTGCGGACAGGGGGCGCCGGCACTGAAGCTTTCTTT. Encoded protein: CASSLRTGGAGTEAFF.

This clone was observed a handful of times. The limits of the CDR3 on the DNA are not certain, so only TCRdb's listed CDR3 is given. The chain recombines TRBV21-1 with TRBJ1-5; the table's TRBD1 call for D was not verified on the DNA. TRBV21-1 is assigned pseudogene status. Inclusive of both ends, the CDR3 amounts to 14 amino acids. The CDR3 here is CASAWAGGNQPQHF.

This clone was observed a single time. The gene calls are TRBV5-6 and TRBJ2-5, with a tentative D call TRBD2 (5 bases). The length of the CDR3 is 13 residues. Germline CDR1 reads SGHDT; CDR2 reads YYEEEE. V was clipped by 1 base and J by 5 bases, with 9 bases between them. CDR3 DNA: TGTGCCAGCAGCTTGTATAGCGAGGAGACCCAGTACTTC. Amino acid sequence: CASSLYSEETQYF.

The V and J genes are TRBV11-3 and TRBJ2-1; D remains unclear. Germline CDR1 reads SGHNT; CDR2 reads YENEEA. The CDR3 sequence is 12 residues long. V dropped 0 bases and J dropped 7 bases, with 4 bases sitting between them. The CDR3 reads CASSLDQNEQFF. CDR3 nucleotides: TGTGCCAGCAGCTTAGATCAAAATGAGCAGTTCTTC.

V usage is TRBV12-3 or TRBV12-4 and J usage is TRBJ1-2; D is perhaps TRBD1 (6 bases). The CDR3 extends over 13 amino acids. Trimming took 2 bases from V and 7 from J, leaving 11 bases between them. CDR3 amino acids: CASSLRGGSGYTF. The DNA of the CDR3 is TGTGCCAGCAGTTTACGCGGGGGCTCTGGCTACACCTTC.

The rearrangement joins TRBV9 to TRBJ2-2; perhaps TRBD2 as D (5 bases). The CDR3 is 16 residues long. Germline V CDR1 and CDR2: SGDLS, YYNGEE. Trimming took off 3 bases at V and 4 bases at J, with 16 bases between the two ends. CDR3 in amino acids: CASSGGGGVLTGELFF. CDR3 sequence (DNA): TGTGCCAGCAGCGGCGGAGGTGGGGTACTCACCGGGGAGCTGTTTTTT. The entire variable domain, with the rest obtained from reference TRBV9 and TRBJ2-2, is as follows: DSGVTQTPKHLITATGQRVTLRCSPRSGDLSVYWYQQSLDQGLQFLIQYYNGEERAKGNILERFSAQQFPDLHSELNLSSLELGDSALYFCASSGGGGVLTGELFFGEGSRLTVL.

The CDR3 DNA reads as TGTGCCAGTAGTCGGGACAGCTCGAACACTGAAGCTTTCTTT. This codes for CASSRDSSNTEAFF. V usage is TRBV19 and J usage is TRBJ1-1; the match to TRBD1 covers 7 bases. With 5 bases clipped from V and 1 base from J, the junction kept 4 bases outside the gene matches. CDR3 length: 14 residues. Germline CDR1 is LNHDA and CDR2 is SQIVND (reference sequence).

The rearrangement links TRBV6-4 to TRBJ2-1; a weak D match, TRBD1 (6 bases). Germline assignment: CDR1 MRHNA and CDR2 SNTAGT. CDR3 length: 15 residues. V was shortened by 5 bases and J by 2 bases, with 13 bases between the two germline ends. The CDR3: CASSTGTSTYNEQFF. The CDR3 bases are TGTGCCAGCAGTACCGGGACATCTACCTACAATGAGCAGTTCTTC.

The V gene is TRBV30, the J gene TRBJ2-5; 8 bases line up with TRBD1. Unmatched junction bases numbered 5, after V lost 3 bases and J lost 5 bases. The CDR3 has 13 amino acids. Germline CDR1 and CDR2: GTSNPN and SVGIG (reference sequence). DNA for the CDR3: TGTGCCTGGAGGCGGACAGGGAGTGAGACCCAGTACTTC. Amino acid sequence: CAWRRTGSETQYF.

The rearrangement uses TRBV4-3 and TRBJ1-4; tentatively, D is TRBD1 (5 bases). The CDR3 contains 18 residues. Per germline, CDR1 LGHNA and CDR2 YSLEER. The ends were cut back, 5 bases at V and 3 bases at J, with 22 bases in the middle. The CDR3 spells CASSGAPDRGRANEKLFF. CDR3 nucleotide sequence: TGCGCCAGCAGCGGAGCCCCCGACAGAGGCAGGGCTAATGAAAAACTGTTTTTT.